What follows are 5 T cell receptor beta chains derived from one specimen sequenced in a study of blood T cell repertoires in COVID-19. This table comes from immunoSEQ multiplex PCR, and its TCRdb copy is limited to in-frame clones, with some not included. The table records some 250,000 clones, around 85% of them present only once. Specimen: PBMCs or T cells enriched from blood (not recorded which). The receptors derive from a woman aged 50 to 65 who had recovered from COVID-19.

The chain links TRBV7-2 to TRBJ2-2; 8 bases map to TRBD2. V lost 1 base to trimming and J lost 0 bases; unmatched junction nucleotides: 4. The V gene's germline CDR1 is SGHTA and CDR2 FQGNSA. The CDR3 spans 17 residues. The CDR3 loop is CASSLGTSFTNTGELFF. In DNA form, the CDR3 reads TGTGCCAGCAGCTTAGGGACTAGCTTCACGAACACCGGGGAGCTGTTTTTT.

The rearrangement joins TRBV29-1 to TRBJ2-2; maybe TRBD1 (6 bases). The V end lost 5 bases, the J end lost 1 base, and 11 bases lay between the germline ends. Germline V gene data show CDR1 as SQVTM and CDR2 as ANQGSEA. The CDR3 consists of 14 residues. This CDR3 reads CSVRPGENTGELFF. CDR3 sequence (DNA): TGCAGCGTTCGACCAGGGGAGAACACCGGGGAGCTGTTTTTT.

The rearrangement joins TRBV30 to TRBJ1-6; 8 nucleotides line up with TRBD1. CDR3 size: 14 residues. Losses at the gene ends were 3 bases for V and 6 bases for J; bases not matched to a gene: 4. Germline CDR1 GTSNPN, CDR2 SVGIG (reference sequence). The CDR3 bases are TGTGCCTGGAGCCGACAGGGGATTAATTCACCCCTCCACTTT. Protein product: CAWSRQGINSPLHF.

This rearrangement joins TRBV27 to TRBJ1-1, with TRBD1 as a possible D gene (6 bases). The CDR3 length is 14 residues. Trimming took off 3 bases at V and 3 bases at J, with 11 bases between the two ends. Germline V CDR1 and CDR2: MNHEY, SMNVEV (reference sequence). CDR3 sequence (DNA): TGTGCCAGCAGTTTCACAGGGTCAGACACTGAAGCTTTCTTT. Translating gives CASSFTGSDTEAFF.

The V gene is TRBV5-1, the J gene TRBJ2-1; 7 nucleotides agree with TRBD1. CDR3 length: 16 amino acids. Germline CDR1 is SGHRS and CDR2 is YFSETQ. Unmatched junction bases numbered 17, after V lost 7 bases and J lost 7 bases. CDR3 nucleotide sequence: TGCGCCAGCTCACTAATGACAGGGTCGATAATGAATGAGCAGTTCTTC. Translated: CASSLMTGSIMNEQFF.